These T cell receptor beta chains were read from a single sample in a study of T cell responses to AZD1222 COVID-19 vaccine. This table comes from immunoSEQ multiplex PCR, and its TCRdb copy is limited to in-frame clones, with some not included. The sample holds 100,000 to 120,000 clones, roughly four fifths seen once. Sequenced material: peripheral blood, taken on day 0 of AZD1222 vaccination. The receptors here all came from an adult in good health. CDR3s include the opening cysteine and the closing phenylalanine or tryptophan. The order of the fields is V gene, clone size, CDR3 protein. Clone size is shown for a subset of rows, as once, few, many or a class of expanded clone.

TRBV7-2	-	CASSLAGGAGTEAFF
TRBV2	-	CASRQQGAGELFF
TRBV7-9	-	CASSLEGGYAKNIQYF
TRBV14	-	CASSRVGTRNSPLHF
TRBV2	-	CASSADRGESYEQYF
TRBV7-2	-	CASSLVSRRTTDTQYF
TRBV7-9	once	CASSLAGLAPETQYF
TRBV7-9	-	CASSLGTGGDEQFF
TRBV7-9	-	CASSSRTSGLFSEQFF
TRBV12-3/TRBV12-4	-	CASSFRENTEAFF
TRBV2	-	CASSGLDPSANSNYGYTF
TRBV21-1	-	CASSPRRAGPEGSYEQYF
TRBV9	-	CASSPPVRGEAFF
TRBV5-5	-	CASSPKTGGYSPLHF
TRBV28	-	CASSRGDRGRIYGYTF
TRBV16	-	CASSLRQGGRGANVLTF
TRBV11-2	-	CASSLGGVGSTEAFF
TRBV5-8	-	CASSLFAAEKLFF
TRBV23-1	-	CASSQSWGQGQPQHF
TRBV5-5	-	CASSPWVAGIYNEQFF
TRBV21-1	-	CASSFWTGMGVWELFF
TRBV4-1	-	CASSQGVGTGGTGELFF
TRBV13	-	CASSAQVPGVRLFF
TRBV5-5	-	CASSPGQGNEKLFF
TRBV7-6	-	CASSLGLADLTDTQYF
TRBV6-5	once	CASSIDGNQPQHF
TRBV7-2	-	CASSLQPLLSPNYGYTF
TRBV7-2	-	CASRQGGYNSPLHF
TRBV29-1	few	CSVEVPDRLEQYF
TRBV27	-	CASSPKNTGNYGYTF
TRBV10-3	-	CAISESNEQFF
TRBV9	once	CASSVAGQGPTDTQYF
TRBV6-5	-	CASRSQGLLRTEAFF
TRBV19	-	CATSDSLNYGYTF
TRBV4-3	-	CASRPSSGNTIYF
TRBV13	-	CASSLEGTPPREQYF
TRBV4-3	-	CASSQDLTRLAGYTF
TRBV28	once	CASRFRDRDLNTEAFF
TRBV25-1	-	CASKIGSGNTIYF
TRBV2	-	CASRGRAVGYTEAFF
TRBV14	-	CASSRITGGAYETQYF
TRBV3-1/TRBV3-2	once	CASSQTVSGGTEAFF
TRBV28	-	CASTLGGRLEKLFF
TRBV2	-	CASSRVLSSGNTIYF
TRBV24-1	-	CATSGTSGRAVTDTQYF
TRBV7-9	-	CASGPLTPGGSPLHF
TRBV6-6	-	CASSYSELPGNEQFF
TRBV6-4	once	CASRDGNSPLHF